These 26 T cell receptor beta chains came from one sample sequenced in a study of spatial heterogeneity in lung cancer. TCRdb re-derived calls from the 5' RACE reads in MiXCR, one entry per CDR3 protein. In the table there are under 85,000 distinct CDR3 sequences, approximately 8% of which are singletons. Time point defined: sample taken at primary tumor resection. The sequencing used PBMCs, collected at surgery. The receptors here all came from a male donor with early-stage non-small cell lung cancer.

The J gene is TRBJ2-1, the V gene TRBV5-1; TRBD1 is a possible D gene (6 bases). CDR1 is SGHRS and CDR2 is YFSETQ in the germline V gene. The V and J ends lost 4 bases and 12 bases respectively, with 20 bases between them. The CDR3 is made up of 14 amino acids. CDR3 coding DNA: TGCGCCAGCAGCATTCCGGACAGCCCTCAGGGGCAGTTCTTC. Amino acids: CASSIPDSPQGQFF.

The chain is built from TRBV19 and TRBJ1-5, with a weak D call TRBD1 (5 bases). V was shortened by 5 bases and J by 5 bases, with 10 bases between the two germline ends. Germline CDR1 is LNHDA and CDR2 is SQIVND (reference sequence). The CDR3 spans 13 residues. Here the CDR3 DNA reads TGTGCCAGTAGTGAAAACAGGTATCAGCCCCAGCATTTT. It yields the protein CASSENRYQPQHF.

The chain joins TRBV7-2 to TRBJ2-5; 9 positions agree with TRBD2. The CDR3 is made up of 18 amino acids. Trimming took 1 base from V and 7 from J; bases not matched to a gene: 16. Germline assignment: CDR1 SGHTA and CDR2 FQGNSA. CDR3 in DNA: TGTGCCAGCAGCTTAGGGCTAGCGGGGCTTCCCGCGGGCTGGACCCAGTACTTC. Translation: CASSLGLAGLPAGWTQYF.

This clonotype has a count of ten or more. This chain links TRBV7-9 with TRBJ2-7; 7 nucleotides align to TRBD1. Germline CDR1 and CDR2: SEHNR and FQNEAQ (reference sequence). CDR3 length: 13 amino acids. Unmatched junction bases numbered 6, after V lost 9 bases and J lost 1 base. Here the CDR3 reads CASSPGGSYEQYF. The CDR3 coding sequence is TGTGCCAGTTCCCCAGGGGGTTCCTACGAGCAGTACTTC.

The V gene is TRBV5-4, the J gene TRBJ2-3; D may be TRBD2 (5 bases). CDR1 and CDR2 (germline): SGHNT, YYREEE (reference sequence). The CDR3 has 14 residues. Trimming removed 1 base at V and 10 bases at J, with 16 bases between. The CDR3 loop reads CASSLLARRQAQYF. DNA for the CDR3: TGTGCCAGCAGCTTGCTGGCGCGGAGGCAGGCGCAGTATTTT. Full variable domain (remainder filled in from reference TRBV5-4 and TRBJ2-3): ETGVTQSPTHLIKTRGQQVTLRCSSQSGHNTVSWYQQALGQGPQFIFQYYREEENGRGNFPPRFSGLQFPNYSSELNVNALELDDSALYLCASSLLARRQAQYFGPGTRLTVL.

CDR3 sequence: CATGTSGRAAPFQETQYF. The CDR3 DNA reads TGTGCCACCGGGACTAGCGGGAGGGCCGCCCCTTTTCAAGAGACCCAGTACTTC. The chain links TRBV6-5 to TRBJ2-5; 16 nucleotides match TRBD2. V gave up 10 bases and J gave up 2 bases; unmatched junction bases: 13. The length of the CDR3 is 18 residues. Germline V gives CDR1 MNHEY, CDR2 SVGAGI.

This clonotype was counted between two and nine times. J is TRBJ1-2 and V is TRBV3-1; a weak D match, TRBD1 (5 bases). V was pared by 6 bases and J by 7 bases, with 18 bases between. Germline assignment: CDR1 LGHDT and CDR2 YNNKEL (reference sequence). The CDR3 length is 14 residues. CDR3 in DNA: TGTGCCAGCAGTTTTCCCGCAGGGATTAGTGGCTACACCTTC. This gives the protein CASSFPAGISGYTF.

In its sample, this clonotype was seen many times. The rearrangement uses TRBV7-8 and TRBJ2-5; no clear D. The germline V gene has CDR1 SGHVS and CDR2 FQNEAQ. The CDR3 extends over 12 amino acids. Trimming took off 1 base at V and 5 bases at J, with 5 bases between the two ends. CDR3 sequence: CASSLVPETQYF. CDR3 in DNA: TGTGCCAGCAGCTTAGTACCGGAGACCCAGTACTTC.

This clonotype was seen repeatedly, ten times or more. V usage is TRBV7-9 and J usage is TRBJ2-1; D unclear. This CDR3 is built from 14 residues. V lost 0 bases, J lost 3 bases, and 6 bases lay in between. Looked up from germline, CDR1 is SEHNR and CDR2 is FQNEAQ (reference sequence). CDR3 residues: CASSLAGDYNEQFF. The CDR3 DNA reads TGTGCCAGCAGCTTAGCTGGAGACTACAATGAGCAGTTCTTC.

A single count supports this clonotype. The rearrangement links TRBV12-3 or TRBV12-4 to TRBJ1-1; 8 bases match TRBD1. This CDR3 has 15 residues. The ends lost 6 bases at V and 1 base at J; junction bases unmatched: 7. CDR3 loop: CASSFQTGANTEAFF. As DNA, the CDR3 is TGTGCCAGCAGCTTCCAGACAGGGGCGAACACTGAAGCTTTCTTT.

The chain links TRBV4-1 to TRBJ1-1, with D perhaps TRBD1 (6 bases). Trimming removed 1 base at V and 2 bases at J, with 14 bases between. Germline V gives CDR1 MGHRA, CDR2 YSYEKL. The CDR3 spans 16 residues. The CDR3 sequence: CASSQVSGAINTEAFF. CDR3 sequence (DNA): TGCGCCAGCAGCCAAGTGTCGGGGGCCATTAACACTGAAGCTTTCTTT.

This clonotype was picked up many times. This rearrangement joins TRBV6-1 to TRBJ2-1; D is unclear. V dropped 4 bases and J dropped 2 bases, with 9 bases sitting between them. CDR1 and CDR2 from the germline V gene are MNHNS and SASEGT. The CDR3 totals 14 residues. The CDR3 spells CASSASIAYNEQFF. Written as DNA, the CDR3 is TGTGCCAGCAGTGCTAGTATCGCCTACAATGAGCAGTTCTTC.

The V call is TRBV2, the J call TRBJ2-5; 7 nucleotides line up with TRBD1. This CDR3 spans 15 amino acids. V dropped 3 bases and J dropped 4; count of bases not matched to a gene: 8. Germline V gives CDR1 SNHLY, CDR2 FYNNEI. The DNA for the CDR3 is TGTGCCAGCAGTGAGACAGGGCAAGGTCGAGAGACCCAGTACTTC. It yields the protein CASSETGQGRETQYF.

This clonotype was seen at least ten times. The rearrangement joins TRBV12-3 or TRBV12-4 to TRBJ2-2; no clear D. CDR3 length equals 13 residues. The ends were cut back, 3 bases at V and 3 bases at J, with 5 bases in the middle. CDR3 sequence (DNA): TGTGCCAGCAGTTTTATGGACACCGGGGAGCTGTTTTTT. Its translation: CASSFMDTGELFF.

This clonotype has a count of ten or more. This chain uses TRBV28 with TRBJ2-6; D may be TRBD1 (6 bases). CDR1 MDHEN and CDR2 SYDVKM come from the germline V gene. The CDR3 has 16 amino acids. The V end was cut by 7 bases, the J end by 0 bases, with 13 bases between. The CDR3 sequence is CASTPTGTSGANVLTF. DNA of the CDR3: TGTGCCAGCACCCCGACAGGAACCTCTGGGGCCAACGTCCTGACTTTC.

In DNA, the CDR3 is TGTGCCAGCAGCCCCAGCGGCTCGCACTATGGCTACACCTTC. Translated, it gives CASSPSGSHYGYTF. This chain joins TRBV3-1 and TRBJ1-2, with D unresolved. The CDR3 spans 14 residues. V lost 4 bases, J lost 3 bases, and 12 bases lay in between. Germline V gene sequence: CDR1 LGHDT, CDR2 YNNKEL (reference sequence).

On this clonotype: A read error may be the cause here, since a much bigger clone is one base away. The chain is built from TRBV2 and TRBJ2-7; possible D gene TRBD1, 6 bases. This CDR3 is 15 amino acids long. Germline assignment: CDR1 SNHLY and CDR2 FYNNEI. The DNA of the CDR3 is TGTTCCAGCAGTGGTCGTGGGACAAGCCCCTACGAGCAGTACTTC. Translated, it gives CSSSGRGTSPYEQYF.

This clonotype was seen a few times. The chain's CDR3 is CASRYTDKAFF. CDR3 DNA sequence: TGTGCCAGCAGGTATACGGACAAAGCTTTCTTT. This chain connects TRBV12-3 or TRBV12-4 to TRBJ1-1; D may be TRBD1 (5 bases). The CDR3 is 11 amino acids. The V end lost 6 bases, the J end lost 9 bases, and 11 bases lay between the germline ends.

This clonotype was recorded at least ten times. The chain joins TRBV13 to TRBJ2-7; 8 bases align to TRBD1. Trimming at V came to 5 bases and at J to 5 bases, leaving 8 bases not matched to a gene. The CDR3 covers 14 residues. The germline V gene encodes CDR1 PRHDT and CDR2 FYEKMQ (reference sequence). The DNA of the CDR3 is TGTGCCAGCAGCCCCTGGACAGGGCTCGACGAGCAGTACTTC. Translated: CASSPWTGLDEQYF.

This clonotype was found many times. The chain carries TRBV2 and TRBJ2-2, with D possibly being TRBD2 (5 bases). This CDR3 is 14 amino acids long. Trimming shortened V by 6 bases and J by 1 base, and 9 bases separated the two germline ends. CDR1 and CDR2 (germline): SNHLY, FYNNEI. The CDR3 loop is CASRRSENTGELFF. DNA for the CDR3: TGTGCCAGCAGACGTAGCGAGAACACCGGGGAGCTGTTTTTT.

The chain has TRBV7-2 and TRBJ1-5; 7 bases match TRBD1. The V gene's germline CDR1 is SGHTA and CDR2 FQGNSA. The CDR3 consists of 14 residues. The trim removed 3 bases at V and 3 bases at J, leaving 2 bases unmatched. CDR3 nucleotide sequence: TGTGCCAGCAGCTTGGGACAGATCAATCAGCCCCAGCATTTT. Its protein is CASSLGQINQPQHF.

This clonotype was seen many times. V and J are TRBV9 and TRBJ2-5, with TRBD2 identical over 8 bases. V trimming: 4 bases; J trimming: 2 bases; junction bases outside the gene matches: 4. The germline V gene encodes CDR1 SGDLS and CDR2 YYNGEE. The CDR3 contains 14 residues. This CDR3 reads CASSSGLGQETQYF. The DNA of the CDR3 is TGTGCCAGCAGCTCGGGACTAGGGCAAGAGACCCAGTACTTC.

This clonotype occurred a few times. The CDR3 DNA sequence: TGTGCCAGCAGTTACACCTCCTACGAGCAGTACTTC. Translating gives CASSYTSYEQYF. This rearrangement joins TRBV6-2 or TRBV6-3 to TRBJ2-7; D unresolved. The CDR3 length is 12 residues. CDR1 and CDR2 (germline): MNHEY, SVGEGT. Trimming cost V 2 bases and J 0 bases, with 2 bases left between them.

This clonotype was recorded at least ten times. The rearrangement links TRBV10-3 to TRBJ1-5; 7 nucleotides match TRBD1. J was trimmed by 4 bases and V by 6 bases; bases with no gene match: 3. The CDR3 length is 13 residues. Germline CDR1 is ENHRY and CDR2 is SYGVKD. CDR3 in amino acids: CAISGTANQPQHF. For the CDR3, the DNA is TGTGCCATCAGCGGGACAGCAAATCAGCCCCAGCATTTT.

The CDR3 reads CASSLLGEGTDTQYF. The DNA for the CDR3 is TGTGCCAGCAGCCTCCTGGGGGAGGGCACAGATACGCAGTATTTT. The rearrangement joins TRBV6-5 to TRBJ2-3; weak D call: TRBD2 (6 bases). The CDR3 runs 15 residues. CDR1 MNHEY and CDR2 SVGAGI come from the germline V gene. Trimming cost V 6 bases and J 1 base, with 14 bases left between them.

This clonotype was detected many times. The V gene is TRBV5-1, the J gene TRBJ2-2; D gene unclear. Germline values: CDR1 SGHRS, CDR2 YFSETQ. V was clipped by 4 bases and J by 1 base, with 14 bases between them. The CDR3 loop spans 16 amino acids. The chain's CDR3 is CASSRDLNRNTGELFF. DNA of the CDR3: TGCGCCAGCAGCCGCGACTTAAACAGGAACACCGGGGAGCTGTTTTTT.